This T cell receptor (beta chain) was documented in a study of T cell changes during pregnancy in multiple sclerosis. V was clipped by 5 bases and J by 8 bases, with 10 bases between them. CDR1 is PRHDT, CDR2 FYEKMQ, per germline (reference sequence). CDR3 size: 12 residues. TCRdb's copy holds only in-frame clones and misses some; the assay was immunoSEQ multiplex PCR. The sample holds more than 55,000 clones; roughly nine tenths are singletons and the top ten take 2.2%. This clonotype was obtained from a female donor in good health, enrolled as a control in a pregnancy study. Specimen: peripheral blood, collected in the third trimester of pregnancy. This chain joins TRBV13 and TRBJ1-3; TRBD1 might be the D (5 bases). CDR3 in DNA: TGTGCCAGCAGCCGAAGGGGCCACACCATATATTTT. Protein sequence: CASSRRGHTIYF.